These T cell receptor beta chains were read from a single sample in a study of cytotoxic CD8 clonotypes in ibrutinib-treated CLL. Only in-frame clones appear in the TCRdb table, and some are missing; sequencing was by immunoSEQ multiplex PCR. The sample lists around 70,000 clones, approximately 80% occurring once. The material sequenced was PBMCs, taken at disease progression, from a patient treated with ibrutinib. These receptors were obtained from a human donor with chronic lymphocytic leukemia. Each CDR3 is given with its conserved first and last residue. Fields, in order: V gene, J gene, D gene, clone size, CDR3 protein, CDR3 DNA. A D gene is named only where the DNA matches it firmly. Clone size appears in some rows only: once, few, many, or a class for an expanded clone.

V: TRBV11-3
J: TRBJ1-3
D: .
size: .
CDR3: CASSFNRGNTIYF
DNA: TGTGCCAGCAGCTTTAACCGTGGAAACACCATATATTTT

V: TRBV6-5
J: TRBJ1-4
D: .
size: .
CDR3: CASSYRGLTRSEKLFF
DNA: TGTGCCAGCAGTTACCGGGGCCTGACAAGGAGTGAAAAACTGTTTTTT

V: TRBV11-2
J: TRBJ2-7
D: .
size: .
CDR3: CASSRPGGLSYEQYF
DNA: TGTGCCAGCAGCCGGCCCGGGGGGCTATCTTACGAGCAGTACTTC

V: TRBV19
J: TRBJ2-1
D: .
size: .
CDR3: CASSIVVRNEQFF
DNA: TGTGCCAGTAGTATAGTCGTTAGGAATGAGCAGTTCTTC

V: TRBV28
J: TRBJ2-5
D: .
size: .
CDR3: CASSQETQYF
DNA: TGTGCCAGCAGCCAAGAGACCCAGTACTTC

V: TRBV9
J: TRBJ1-2
D: .
size: .
CDR3: CASRQGWGSGYGYTF
DNA: TGTGCCAGCAGGCAAGGATGGGGGTCGGGGTATGGCTACACCTTC

V: TRBV7-6
J: TRBJ2-1
D: .
size: .
CDR3: CASRPGLAYNEQFF
DNA: TGTGCCAGCCGCCCGGGGCTAGCCTATAATGAGCAGTTCTTC

V: TRBV10-1
J: TRBJ2-2
D: .
size: .
CDR3: CASDQGANTGELFF
DNA: TGCGCCAGCGACCAGGGCGCGAACACCGGGGAGCTGTTTTTT

V: TRBV20-1
J: TRBJ2-7
D: .
size: few
CDR3: CSARKGTLLYF
DNA: TGCAGTGCTAGAAAGGGCACACTCTTGTACTTC

V: TRBV5-8
J: TRBJ2-5
D: .
size: .
CDR3: CASSQGDRYQETQYF
DNA: TGTGCCAGCAGCCAAGGGGATCGGTACCAAGAGACCCAGTACTTC

V: TRBV2
J: TRBJ2-1
D: TRBD1
size: .
CDR3: CASSEAPGQDEQFF
DNA: TGTGCCAGCAGTGAAGCCCCGGGACAGGATGAGCAGTTCTTC

V: TRBV25-1
J: TRBJ1-1
D: .
size: once
CDR3: CASSDDPEAFF
DNA: TGTGCCAGCAGTGACGACCCTGAAGCTTTCTTT

V: TRBV19
J: TRBJ1-1
D: .
size: .
CDR3: CASSMVGTMNTEAFF
DNA: TGTGCCAGTAGTATGGTAGGGACAATGAACACTGAAGCTTTCTTT